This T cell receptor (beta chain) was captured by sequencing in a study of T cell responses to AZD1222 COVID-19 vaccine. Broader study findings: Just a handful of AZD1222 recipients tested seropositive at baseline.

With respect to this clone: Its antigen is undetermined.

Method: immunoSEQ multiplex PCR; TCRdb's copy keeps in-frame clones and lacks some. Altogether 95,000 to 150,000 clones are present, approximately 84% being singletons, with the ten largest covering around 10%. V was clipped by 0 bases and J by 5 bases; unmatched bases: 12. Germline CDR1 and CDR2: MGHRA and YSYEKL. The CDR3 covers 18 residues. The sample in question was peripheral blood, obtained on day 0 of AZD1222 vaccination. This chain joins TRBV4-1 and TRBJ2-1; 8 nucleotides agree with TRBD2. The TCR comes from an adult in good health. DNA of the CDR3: TGCGCCAGCAGCCAAGATTGGCGCGCGGGAGGTCCAAACAATGAGCAGTTCTTC. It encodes CASSQDWRAGGPNNEQFF.